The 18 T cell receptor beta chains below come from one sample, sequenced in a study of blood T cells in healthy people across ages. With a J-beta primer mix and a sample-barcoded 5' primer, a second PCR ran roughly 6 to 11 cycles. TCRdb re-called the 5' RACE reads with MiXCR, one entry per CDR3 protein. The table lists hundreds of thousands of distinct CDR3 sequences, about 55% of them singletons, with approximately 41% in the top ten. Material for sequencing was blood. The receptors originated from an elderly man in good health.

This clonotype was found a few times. CDR3 DNA: TGTGCCAGCAGCGTAGCTACGACGGGAGGCAACAATGAGCAGTTCTTC. This codes for CASSVATTGGNNEQFF. The chain combines TRBV9 with TRBJ2-1, with 7 nucleotides matching TRBD2. With 0 bases clipped from V and 5 bases from J, the junction kept 8 bases outside the gene matches. The CDR3 totals 16 residues. Looked up from germline, CDR1 is SGDLS and CDR2 is YYNGEE.

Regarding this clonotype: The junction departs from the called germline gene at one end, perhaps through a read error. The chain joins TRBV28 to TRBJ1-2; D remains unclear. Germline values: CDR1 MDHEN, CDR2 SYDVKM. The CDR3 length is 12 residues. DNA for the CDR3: TGTGCCGGCAGCCCAGGACGGTATGGCTACACCTTC. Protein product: CAGSPGRYGYTF.

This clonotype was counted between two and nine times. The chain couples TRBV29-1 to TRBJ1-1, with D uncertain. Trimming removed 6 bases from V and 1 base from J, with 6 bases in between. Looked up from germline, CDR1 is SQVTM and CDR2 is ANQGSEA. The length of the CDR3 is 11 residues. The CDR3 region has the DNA TGCAGCGTCGGAGAGAACACTGAAGCTTTCTTT. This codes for CSVGENTEAFF.

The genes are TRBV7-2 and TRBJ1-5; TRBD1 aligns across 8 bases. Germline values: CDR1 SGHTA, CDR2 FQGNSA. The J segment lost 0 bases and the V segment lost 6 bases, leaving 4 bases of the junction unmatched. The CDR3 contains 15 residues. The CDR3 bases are TGTGCCAGCAGACTGGACAGGGCTAGCAATCAGCCCCAGCATTTT. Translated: CASRLDRASNQPQHF. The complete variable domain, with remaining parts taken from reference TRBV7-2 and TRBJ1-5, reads GAGVSQSPSNKVTEKGKDVELRCDPISGHTALYWYRQSLGQGLEFLIYFQGNSAPDKSGLPSDRFSAERTGGSVSTLTIQRTQQEDSAVYLCASRLDRASNQPQHFGDGTRLSIL.

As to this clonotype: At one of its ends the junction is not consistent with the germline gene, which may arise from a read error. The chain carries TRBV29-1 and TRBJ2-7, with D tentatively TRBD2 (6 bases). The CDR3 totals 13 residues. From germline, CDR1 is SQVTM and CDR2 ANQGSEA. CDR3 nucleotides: TGCAGCGTTGCGGGGAGGAACTCCTGCGAGCAGTACTTC. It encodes CSVAGRNSCEQYF.

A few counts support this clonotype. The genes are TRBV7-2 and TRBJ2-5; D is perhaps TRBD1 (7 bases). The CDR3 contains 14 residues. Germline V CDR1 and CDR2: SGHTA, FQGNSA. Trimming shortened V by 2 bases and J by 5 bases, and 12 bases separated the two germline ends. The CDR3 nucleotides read TGTGCCAGCAGCTTAAATCCAGGGGGGGAGACCCAGTACTTC. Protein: CASSLNPGGETQYF.

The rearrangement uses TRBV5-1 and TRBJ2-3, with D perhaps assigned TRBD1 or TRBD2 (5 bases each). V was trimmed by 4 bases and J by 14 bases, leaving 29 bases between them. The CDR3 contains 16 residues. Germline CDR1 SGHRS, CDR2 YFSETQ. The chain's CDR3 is CASSPGTISRGRYAYF. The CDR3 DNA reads TGCGCCAGCAGCCCCGGGACCATATCGAGGGGCAGATACGCGTATTTT.

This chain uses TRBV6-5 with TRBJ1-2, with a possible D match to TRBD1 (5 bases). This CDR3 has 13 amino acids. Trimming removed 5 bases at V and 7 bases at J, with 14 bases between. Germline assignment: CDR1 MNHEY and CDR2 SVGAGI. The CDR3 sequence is CASSPAGGSGYTF. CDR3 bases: TGTGCCAGCAGTCCTGCGGGGGGTAGTGGCTACACCTTC.

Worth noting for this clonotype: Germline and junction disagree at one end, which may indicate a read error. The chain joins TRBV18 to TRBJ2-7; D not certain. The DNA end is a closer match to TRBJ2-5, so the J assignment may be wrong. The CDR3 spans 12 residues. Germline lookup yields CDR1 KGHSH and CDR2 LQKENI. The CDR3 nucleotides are TGTGCCAGCTCACCGACGCAAGTGACCCAGTACTTC. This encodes CASSPTQVTQYF.

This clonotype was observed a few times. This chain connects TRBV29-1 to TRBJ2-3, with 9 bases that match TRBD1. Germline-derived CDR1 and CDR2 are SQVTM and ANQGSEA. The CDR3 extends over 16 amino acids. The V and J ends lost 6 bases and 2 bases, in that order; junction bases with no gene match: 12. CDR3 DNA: TGCAGCGTCACTCATCCGGGACAGGGTCCCACAGATACGCAGTATTTT. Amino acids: CSVTHPGQGPTDTQYF.

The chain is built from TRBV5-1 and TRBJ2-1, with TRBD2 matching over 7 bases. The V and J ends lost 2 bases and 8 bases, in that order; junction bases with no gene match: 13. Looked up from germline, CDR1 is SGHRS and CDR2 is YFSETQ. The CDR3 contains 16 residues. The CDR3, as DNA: TGCGCCAGCAGCTTTAATCCGGCGGGAGTGGGGTATGAGCAGTTCTTC. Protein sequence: CASSFNPAGVGYEQFF.

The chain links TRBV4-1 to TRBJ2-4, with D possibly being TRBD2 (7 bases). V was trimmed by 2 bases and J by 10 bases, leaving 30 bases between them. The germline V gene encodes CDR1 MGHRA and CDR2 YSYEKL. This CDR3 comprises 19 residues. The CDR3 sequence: CASSQPSRGRQGGGEIQYF. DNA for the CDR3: TGCGCCAGCAGCCAACCCAGCCGAGGTCGCCAGGGAGGGGGTGAGATTCAGTACTTC.

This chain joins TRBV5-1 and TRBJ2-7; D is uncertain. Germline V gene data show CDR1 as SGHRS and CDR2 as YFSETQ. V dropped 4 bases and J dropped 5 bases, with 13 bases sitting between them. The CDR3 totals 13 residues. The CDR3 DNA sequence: TGCGCCAGCAGCCTGGGATGGTCGGACGAGCAGTACTTC. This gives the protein CASSLGWSDEQYF.

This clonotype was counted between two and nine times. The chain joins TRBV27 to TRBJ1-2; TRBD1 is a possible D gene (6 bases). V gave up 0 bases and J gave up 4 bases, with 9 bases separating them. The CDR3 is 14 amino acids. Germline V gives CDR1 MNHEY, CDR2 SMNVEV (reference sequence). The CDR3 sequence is CASSLSGDTYGYTF. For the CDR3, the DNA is TGTGCCAGCAGTTTATCTGGGGACACCTATGGCTACACCTTC.

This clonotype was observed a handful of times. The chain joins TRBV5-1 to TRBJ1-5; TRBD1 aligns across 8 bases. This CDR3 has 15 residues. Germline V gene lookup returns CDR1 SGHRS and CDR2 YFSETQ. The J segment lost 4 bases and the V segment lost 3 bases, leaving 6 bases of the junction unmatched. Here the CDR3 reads CASSYWTGSNQPQHF. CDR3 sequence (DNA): TGCGCCAGCAGCTATTGGACAGGGTCAAATCAGCCCCAGCATTTT.

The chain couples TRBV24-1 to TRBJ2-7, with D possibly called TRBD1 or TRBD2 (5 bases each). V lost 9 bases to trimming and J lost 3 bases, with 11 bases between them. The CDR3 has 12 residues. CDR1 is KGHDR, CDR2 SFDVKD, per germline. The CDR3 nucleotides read TGTGCCACCTCACGAGGGGACTACGAGCAGTACTTC. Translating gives CATSRGDYEQYF.

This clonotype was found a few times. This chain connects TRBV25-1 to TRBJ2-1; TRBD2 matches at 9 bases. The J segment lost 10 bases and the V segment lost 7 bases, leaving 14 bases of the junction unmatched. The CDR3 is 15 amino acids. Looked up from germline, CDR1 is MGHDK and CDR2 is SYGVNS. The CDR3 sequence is CASTGAGGLHREQFF. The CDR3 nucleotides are TGTGCCAGCACCGGAGCGGGGGGTCTGCACAGGGAGCAGTTCTTC.

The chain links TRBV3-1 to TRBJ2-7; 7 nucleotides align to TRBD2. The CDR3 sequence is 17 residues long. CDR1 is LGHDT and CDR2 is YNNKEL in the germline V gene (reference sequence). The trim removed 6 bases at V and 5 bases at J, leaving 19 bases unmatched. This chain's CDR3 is CASSRPGLTTATHEQYF. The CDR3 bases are TGTGCCAGCAGTCGACCGGGACTAACAACCGCCACCCACGAGCAGTACTTC.